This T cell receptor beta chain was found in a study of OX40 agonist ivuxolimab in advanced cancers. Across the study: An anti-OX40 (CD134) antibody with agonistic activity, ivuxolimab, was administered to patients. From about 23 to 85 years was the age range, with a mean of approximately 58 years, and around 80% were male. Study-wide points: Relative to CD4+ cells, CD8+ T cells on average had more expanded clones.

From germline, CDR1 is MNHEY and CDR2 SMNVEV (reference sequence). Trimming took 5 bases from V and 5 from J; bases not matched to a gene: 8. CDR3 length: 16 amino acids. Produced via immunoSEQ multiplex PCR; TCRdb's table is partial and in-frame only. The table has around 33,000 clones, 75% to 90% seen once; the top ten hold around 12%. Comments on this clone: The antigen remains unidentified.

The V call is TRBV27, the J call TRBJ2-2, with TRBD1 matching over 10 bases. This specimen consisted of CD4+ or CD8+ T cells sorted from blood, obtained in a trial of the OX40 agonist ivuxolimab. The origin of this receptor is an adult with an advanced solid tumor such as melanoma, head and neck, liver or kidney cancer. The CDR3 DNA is TGTGCCAGCAGTCTACCGGACAGGGGGGCGACCGGGGAGCTGTTTTTT. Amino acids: CASSLPDRGATGELFF.